This T cell receptor (beta chain) was sequenced during a study of cytomegalovirus exposure and HLA in healthy donors. Study-wide context: A later analysis reported the same platform for the approximately 110 validation repertoires and the approximately 700 first-cohort repertoires.

Turning to this clone: Its specificity is unknown.

CDR1 MNHNY and CDR2 SVGAGI come from the germline V gene (reference sequence). J lost 1 base, V lost 9 bases, and 9 bases had no gene match. The CDR3 runs to 15 residues. The protocol was immunoSEQ multiplex PCR, while the TCRdb copy is restricted to in-frame clones and leaves out a portion. The table has some 200,000 clones, 84% seen once. Findings and caveats of the study: Reportedly, cytomegalovirus status was diagnosed with high sensitivity and specificity. Clusters of TCRs from the first cohort tended to co-occur in the roughly 120 validation repertoires (as a later analysis found). CMV antigen specificity of a few CMV-associated chains was confirmed in vitro.

The receptor's source is a woman aged 18-29 years in good health and CMV-seropositive. The genes are TRBV6-6 and TRBJ1-1; 9 positions agree with TRBD1. What was sequenced was PBMCs. The CDR3 DNA is TGTGCCAGTACGGGGACAGGGTTTTGGAACACTGAAGCTTTCTTT. Amino acids: CASTGTGFWNTEAFF.